Below, 25 T cell receptor beta chains from the same sample are listed, as sequenced in a study of blood T cell repertoires in COVID-19. TCRdb keeps only in-frame clones here, not all; method: immunoSEQ multiplex PCR. The data hold about 70,000 clones, with approximately 80% observed a single time. Sequencing was done on a sample of peripheral blood. Receptor source: a woman in her 70s with acute or convalescent COVID-19.

J is TRBJ1-5 and V is TRBV2; D possibly corresponds to TRBD1 (6 bases). The length of the CDR3 is 14 residues. Germline CDR1 reads SNHLY; CDR2 reads FYNNEI. V lost 8 bases, J lost 2 bases, and 13 bases lay in between. This CDR3 is CASGAGARNQPQHF. The CDR3 bases are TGTGCCAGCGGGGCAGGGGCTCGCAATCAGCCCCAGCATTTT.

This clone occurred a few times. The V and J genes are TRBV7-9 and TRBJ1-5, with D maybe TRBD1 (5 bases). Germline lookup yields CDR1 SEHNR and CDR2 FQNEAQ (reference sequence). V was trimmed by 0 bases and J by 1 base, leaving 16 bases between them. The CDR3 runs to 18 residues. The CDR3 spells CASSLASSGFSSNQPQHF. The CDR3 nucleotides are TGTGCCAGCAGCTTAGCTTCTTCAGGGTTTTCGAGCAATCAGCCCCAGCATTTT.

The chain couples TRBV7-8 to TRBJ1-1; no firm D call. The CDR3 is made up of 14 amino acids. Between the trimmed V and J ends, which lost 3 bases and 1 base, there was a span of 9 bases. Germline CDR1 and CDR2: SGHVS and FQNEAQ. The CDR3: CASSFGNTNTEAFF. For the CDR3, the DNA is TGTGCCAGCAGCTTCGGGAATACGAACACTGAAGCTTTCTTT.

The chain has TRBV7-2 and TRBJ2-5, with TRBD1 matching over 8 bases. Germline-derived CDR1 and CDR2 are SGHTA and FQGNSA. Trimming took 5 bases from V and 4 from J; bases not matched to a gene: 9. The CDR3 is made up of 15 amino acids. The CDR3, as DNA: TGTGCCAGCAGCGCAGCCGGACAGGGCGGAGAGACCCAGTACTTC. This codes for CASSAAGQGGETQYF.

The V call is TRBV18, the J call TRBJ1-3; no firm D call. Germline assignment: CDR1 KGHSH and CDR2 LQKENI. Trimming stripped 6 bases from V and 0 bases from J, with 12 bases between. The CDR3 runs 15 residues. In DNA form, the CDR3 reads TGTGCCAGCTCGTTGGACTTACGCTCTGGAAACACCATATATTTT. Its translation: CASSLDLRSGNTIYF.

V and J are TRBV28 and TRBJ1-1, with D tentatively TRBD1 (6 bases). Trimming shortened V by 10 bases and J by 6 bases, and 18 bases separated the two germline ends. The V gene's germline CDR1 is MDHEN and CDR2 SYDVKM. This CDR3 has 13 residues. The CDR3 region is CATHTGNRAEAFF. CDR3 bases: TGTGCCACCCATACAGGGAACCGCGCTGAAGCTTTCTTT.

The CDR3 coding sequence is TGTGCCACCTCGGAGGGCTCTAGGGAGACCCAGTACTTC. It yields the protein CATSEGSRETQYF. The genes are TRBV19 and TRBJ2-5; weak D call: TRBD2 (6 bases). Germline lookup yields CDR1 LNHDA and CDR2 SQIVND (reference sequence). CDR3 length: 13 amino acids. The V and J ends lost 10 bases and 5 bases respectively, with 17 bases between them. Looking up the rest from reference TRBV19 and TRBJ2-5 gives the full variable domain: DGGITQSPKYLFRKEGQNVTLSCEQNLNHDAMYWYRQDPGQGLRLIYYSQIVNDFQKGDIAEGYSVSREKKESFPLTVTSAQKNPTAFYLCATSEGSRETQYFGPGTRLLVL.

The chain joins TRBV6-5 to TRBJ2-5, with 9 bases matching TRBD2. This CDR3 contains 15 residues. The V gene's germline CDR1 is MNHEY and CDR2 SVGAGI. The J segment lost 4 bases and the V segment lost 0 bases, leaving 3 bases of the junction unmatched. CDR3 coding DNA: TGTGCCAGCAGTTACTCGCGGGGGGGCGGAGAGACCCAGTACTTC. Protein: CASSYSRGGGETQYF.

The rearrangement links TRBV7-6 to TRBJ2-7, with D unresolved. The CDR3 has 14 amino acids. V lost 5 bases to trimming and J lost 5 bases, with 16 bases between them. Per the germline V gene, CDR1 is SGHVS and CDR2 is FNYEAQ. CDR3 in amino acids: CASSPPVESNEQYF. The CDR3 DNA is TGTGCCAGCAGCCCCCCCGTGGAGTCCAACGAGCAGTACTTC.

The chain couples TRBV9 to TRBJ2-7; 9 nucleotides agree with TRBD2. CDR3 length: 15 residues. Germline V lookup: CDR1 SGDLS, CDR2 YYNGEE. V lost 4 bases to trimming and J lost 6 bases; unmatched junction nucleotides: 11. Here the CDR3 DNA reads TGTGCCAGCAGCTCACAGGGACTAGCAGGGGGCGAGCAGTACTTC. Residues: CASSSQGLAGGEQYF.

This chain links TRBV15 with TRBJ1-2, with no clear D. The germline V and J ends were trimmed by 0 bases and 4 bases, with 12 bases remaining between them. Germline V gene sequence: CDR1 LNHNV, CDR2 YYDKDF (reference sequence). The length of the CDR3 is 15 residues. The CDR3 loop reads CATSRDGLAPYGYTF. CDR3 bases: TGTGCCACCAGCAGAGATGGACTGGCACCCTATGGCTACACCTTC.

This chain connects TRBV19 to TRBJ1-3; possible D gene TRBD1, 6 bases. V was clipped by 6 bases and J by 4 bases, with 16 bases between them. This CDR3 has 15 amino acids. Germline CDR1 and CDR2: LNHDA and SQIVND (reference sequence). The CDR3 DNA follows: TGTGCCAGTAGCACCGACACAGGGTTCGGAAACACCATATATTTT. Translating gives CASSTDTGFGNTIYF.

The gene calls are TRBV18 and TRBJ1-6, with TRBD1 matching 8 bases. Germline V gene sequence: CDR1 KGHSH, CDR2 LQKENI. There are 15 residues in the CDR3. J lost 7 bases, V lost 1 base, and 3 bases had no gene match. CDR3 sequence reads: CASSPRQGSNSPLHF. The CDR3 coding sequence is TGTGCCAGCTCACCACGACAGGGGTCGAATTCACCCCTCCACTTT.

The chain joins TRBV7-8 to TRBJ1-2; 12 bases match TRBD1. Germline V gives CDR1 SGHVS, CDR2 FQNEAQ. Unmatched junction bases numbered 5, after V lost 2 bases and J lost 4 bases. This CDR3 comprises 16 residues. CDR3 in amino acids: CASSLLLGQGAYGYTF. In DNA, the CDR3 is TGTGCCAGCAGCTTATTGCTGGGACAGGGGGCCTATGGCTACACCTTC.

The rearrangement links TRBV21-1 to TRBJ1-3. TRBV21-1 is designated a pseudogene. This CDR3 has 13 residues. The CDR3, as DNA: TGTGCCAGCAGCTTGGGGGGAGGGCCCACCATATATTTT. It encodes CASSLGGGPTIYF.

The J gene is TRBJ2-3, the V gene TRBV13, with 8 positions matching TRBD1. The CDR3 is made up of 19 amino acids. Germline-derived CDR1 and CDR2 are PRHDT and FYEKMQ (reference sequence). V shed 5 bases, J shed 0 bases, and the junction held 16 bases outside the gene matches. CDR3 coding DNA: TGTGCCAGCAGCCCGAATGGACAGGGAGGAGGGTTTAGCACAGATACGCAGTATTTT. This translates into CASSPNGQGGGFSTDTQYF.

This sequence joins TRBV11-2 and TRBJ2-2; D might be TRBD1 (7 bases). The CDR3 loop spans 15 amino acids. Between the trimmed V and J ends, which lost 2 bases and 4 bases, there was a span of 11 bases. CDR1 is SGHAT, CDR2 FQNNGV, per germline. CDR3 nucleotide sequence: TGTGCCAGCAGCTTATCAGGGGGAGGCACCGGGGAGCTGTTTTTT. Translation gives CASSLSGGGTGELFF.

The chain carries TRBV7-8 and TRBJ2-3; a possible D gene is TRBD2 (6 bases). V lost 3 bases and J 3 bases, leaving 25 bases between the germline ends. The CDR3 sequence is 19 residues long. Germline V gene data show CDR1 as SGHVS and CDR2 as FQNEAQ. CDR3: CASSFKEGPWVLGTDTQYF. The CDR3 bases are TGTGCCAGCAGCTTTAAGGAGGGGCCCTGGGTTTTGGGGACAGATACGCAGTATTTT.

The V call is TRBV7-8, the J call TRBJ2-3, with D unresolved. Trimming pared 5 bases from V and 3 bases from J, leaving 24 bases between. CDR1 and CDR2 (germline): SGHVS, FQNEAQ. CDR3 size: 18 residues. Here the CDR3 reads CASSLRSGYKAETDTQYF. CDR3 nucleotides: TGTGCCAGCAGCCTCCGGTCGGGTTACAAGGCGGAGACAGATACGCAGTATTTT. Based on the CDR3 plus reference TRBV7-8 and TRBJ2-3, the full variable domain is GAGVSQSPRYKVAKRGQDVALRCDPISGHVSLFWYQQALGQGPEFLTYFQNEAQLDKSGLPSDRFFAERPEGSVSTLKIQRTQQEDSAVYLCASSLRSGYKAETDTQYFGPGTRLTVL.

The chain joins TRBV3-1 (or the pseudogene TRBV3-2) to TRBJ1-3; TRBD1 aligns across 7 bases. V trimming: 4 bases; J trimming: 4 bases; junction bases outside the gene matches: 4. In germline, CDR1 is LGHDT, CDR2 YNNKEL (reference sequence). This CDR3 is 14 amino acids long. The CDR3 loop reads CASSRDSQGNTIYF. The CDR3, as DNA: TGTGCCAGCAGCCGGGACAGTCAAGGAAACACCATATATTTT.

This sequence joins TRBV19 and TRBJ1-1, with unresolved D. V gave up 8 bases and J gave up 4 bases, with 11 bases separating them. Looked up from germline, CDR1 is LNHDA and CDR2 is SQIVND (reference sequence). CDR3 size: 12 residues. CDR3 amino acids: CASRDQVTEAFF. CDR3 DNA sequence: TGTGCCAGTCGCGATCAAGTCACTGAAGCTTTCTTT.

The gene calls are TRBV18 and TRBJ1-5; D is undetermined. With 4 bases removed from V and 1 base from J, the gap between germline ends came to 14 bases. This CDR3 is 16 amino acids long. CDR1 and CDR2 (germline): KGHSH, LQKENI. The CDR3 sequence is CASSLDNPGSNQPQHF. DNA of the CDR3: TGTGCCAGCTCACTCGACAATCCGGGGAGCAATCAGCCCCAGCATTTT.

The CDR3 nucleotides read TGTGCCAGCAGTCGCGACAGGGACAATGGCTACACCTTC. This encodes CASSRDRDNGYTF. The rearrangement joins TRBV12-3 or TRBV12-4 to TRBJ1-2; 7 bases fit TRBD1. With V trimmed by 5 bases and J by 6 bases, 6 bases remained unmatched. The CDR3 is 13 amino acids.

The J gene is TRBJ1-3, the V gene TRBV6-1; D may be TRBD1 (5 bases). The CDR3 sequence is 15 residues long. V was shortened by 1 base and J by 4 bases, with 11 bases between the two germline ends. CDR1 is MNHNS and CDR2 is SASEGT in the germline V gene. CDR3 sequence: CASSEGGTWGNTIYF. The CDR3 DNA reads TGTGCCAGCAGTGAAGGCGGGACCTGGGGAAACACCATATATTTT.

The chain recombines TRBV6-6 with TRBJ1-5, with 12 bases that match TRBD1. The length of the CDR3 is 16 residues. V shed 6 bases and J 7 bases; nucleotides not matched to a gene: 10. In germline, CDR1 is MNHNY, CDR2 SVGAGI (reference sequence). The CDR3 protein is CASRTPSGQGAQPQHF. In nucleotides, the CDR3 is TGTGCCAGCAGAACGCCCTCGGGACAGGGGGCCCAGCCCCAGCATTTT.